This TCR beta chain was sequenced during a study of neurological immune-mediated disorders. 5'RACE generated cDNA with 10-nucleotide random UMIs. One entry per CDR3 protein results from TCRdb running MiXCR on the 5' RACE reads. The data contain about 55,000 distinct CDR3 sequences, over 3.5% of them singletons. V was pared by 6 bases and J by 5 bases, with 2 bases of the junction left unmatched. Germline values: CDR1 SNHLY, CDR2 FYNNEI. The CDR3 spans 12 residues. Study-level findings and limits: No expanded-clone CDR3 amino acid sequence recurred across subjects, suggesting private TCR-beta repertoires.

This clonotype came up many times. Its cognate antigen is unknown. Each sorted-subset library came from around 1 million CD4+ or CD8+ T cells. Sequences were obtained from CD4+ T cells from blood. The receptor was isolated from a woman aged 40 to 55 with multiple sclerosis. The rearrangement links TRBV2 to TRBJ2-5; TRBD2 matches 8 bases. As DNA, the CDR3 is TGTGCCAGCAGCGGGGGGGGCGAGACCCAGTACTTC. Protein sequence: CASSGGGETQYF.